A single sample is the source of the 20 T cell receptor beta chains below, sequenced in a study of siplizumab effects on memory and regulatory T cells. Repertoires were generated with immunoSEQ multiplex PCR, while TCRdb's copy carries only in-frame clones and drops some. Of about 120,000 clones detected, roughly 94% appear once; the ten largest clones hold under 2%. Sequencing was done on a sample of non-Treg CD4+ T cells sorted from blood. These TCRs come from a human donor in good health.

This chain uses TRBV18 with TRBJ1-1; 7 nucleotides line up with TRBD1. The CDR3 loop spans 14 amino acids. V was pared by 5 bases and J by 5 bases, with 8 bases of the junction left unmatched. The germline V gene encodes CDR1 KGHSH and CDR2 LQKENI. CDR3 coding DNA: TGTGCCAGCTCAACGGGGACAGATAGGACTGAAGCTTTCTTT. Translation gives CASSTGTDRTEAFF.

The rearrangement links TRBV29-1 to TRBJ1-2, with 9 bases that match TRBD1. This CDR3 has 14 amino acids. With 4 bases clipped from V and 5 bases from J, the junction kept 8 bases outside the gene matches. Looked up from germline, CDR1 is SQVTM and CDR2 is ANQGSEA. The chain's CDR3 is CSVGVGTGSYGYTF. CDR3 sequence (DNA): TGCAGCGTTGGGGTTGGGACAGGGAGTTATGGCTACACCTTC. The variable domain in full, with the rest retrieved from reference TRBV29-1 and TRBJ1-2, is SAVISQKPSRDICQRGTSLTIQCQVDSQVTMMFWYRQQPGQSLTLIATANQGSEATYESGFVIDKFPISRPNLTFSTLTVSNMSPEDSSIYLCSVGVGTGSYGYTFGSGTRLTVV.

V gene TRBV5-5 combines with J gene TRBJ2-7; either TRBD1 or TRBD2 may supply D (5 bases each). This CDR3 spans 14 amino acids. Germline V lookup: CDR1 SGHKS, CDR2 YYEKEE (reference sequence). Trimming pared 2 bases from V and 2 bases from J, leaving 11 bases between. Here the CDR3 DNA reads TGTGCCAGCAGCTTCATGAGGGGCCCCTACGAGCAGTACTTC. It encodes CASSFMRGPYEQYF.

The CDR3 DNA follows: TGCAGTGCCCTGAGGGAGACCCAGTACTTC. Translation gives CSALRETQYF. The V gene is TRBV20-1, the J gene TRBJ2-5; D is unresolved. Trimming stripped 6 bases from V and 5 bases from J, with 7 bases between. The CDR3 has 10 amino acids. Germline V gene lookup returns CDR1 DFQATT and CDR2 SNEGSKA (reference sequence).

The chain is built from TRBV7-8 and TRBJ2-7; 11 nucleotides line up with TRBD2. Trimming at V came to 2 bases and at J to 0 bases, leaving 3 bases not matched to a gene. From germline, CDR1 is SGHVS and CDR2 FQNEAQ. The CDR3 is 16 residues long. Here the CDR3 DNA reads TGTGCCAGCAGCTTACTAGCGGGGGGCAGCTCCTACGAGCAGTACTTC. As protein: CASSLLAGGSSYEQYF.

V usage is TRBV19 and J usage is TRBJ1-6; D gene uncertain. Germline V lookup: CDR1 LNHDA, CDR2 SQIVND (reference sequence). V gave up 5 bases and J gave up 0 bases, with 11 bases separating them. The CDR3 is 16 residues long. The CDR3 is CASSPSLSSYNSPLHF. In DNA, the CDR3 is TGTGCCAGTAGTCCTAGTTTGAGCTCCTATAATTCACCCCTCCACTTT.

The V gene is TRBV7-9, the J gene TRBJ1-6; a possible D gene is TRBD1 (5 bases). Germline lookup yields CDR1 SEHNR and CDR2 FQNEAQ (reference sequence). V was trimmed by 5 bases and J by 6 bases, leaving 11 bases between them. The CDR3 consists of 14 residues. Written as DNA, the CDR3 is TGTGCCAGCAGCGACGATGGGGGTAATTCACCCCTCCACTTT. Translating it yields CASSDDGGNSPLHF.

Comments on this clone: Other DNA sequences of this sample code for an identical CDR3. The rearrangement links TRBV7-9 to TRBJ1-1; D is unresolved. CDR3 length: 14 amino acids. The germline V gene has CDR1 SEHNR and CDR2 FQNEAQ (reference sequence). V was shortened by 2 bases and J by 1 base, with 8 bases between the two germline ends. The CDR3 region is CASSLLSPNTEAFF. The CDR3 nucleotides are TGTGCCAGCAGCTTACTATCCCCGAACACTGAAGCTTTCTTT.

The V gene is TRBV5-1, the J gene TRBJ1-2, with D unresolved. V lost 5 bases and J 0 bases, leaving 11 bases between the germline ends. The CDR3 length is 14 residues. Germline CDR1 reads SGHRS; CDR2 reads YFSETQ. The CDR3 reads CASSSGITNYGYTF. Written as DNA, the CDR3 is TGCGCCAGCAGTTCAGGCATAACTAACTATGGCTACACCTTC.

The chain combines TRBV14 with TRBJ2-3; 11 nucleotides agree with TRBD2. The CDR3 loop spans 20 amino acids. Germline V gene lookup returns CDR1 SGHDN and CDR2 FVKESK. V shed 2 bases and J 0 bases; nucleotides not matched to a gene: 13. Here the CDR3 reads CASSQLYGLAGPLSTDTQYF. CDR3 coding DNA: TGTGCCAGCAGCCAACTATACGGACTAGCGGGCCCGCTTAGCACAGATACGCAGTATTTT. Full variable domain (remainder filled in from reference TRBV14 and TRBJ2-3): EAGVTQFPSHSVIEKGQTVTLRCDPISGHDNLYWYRRVMGKEIKFLLHFVKESKQDESGMPNNRFLAERTGGTYSTLKVQPAELEDSGVYFCASSQLYGLAGPLSTDTQYFGPGTRLTVL.

On this clone itself: Mismatch with germline at one junction end may stem from a read error. This chain uses TRBV6-5 with TRBJ2-7, with D perhaps matching TRBD2 (6 bases). Germline-derived CDR1 and CDR2 are MNHEY and SVGAGI. This CDR3 comprises 15 residues. The CDR3 nucleotides are TGTGCCAGCAGCCCCCCGGGACTCACCTCCCACGAGCAGTACTTC. Protein: CASSPPGLTSHEQYF.

CDR3 sequence reads: CASSPNWLQGKNEQYF. As DNA, the CDR3 is TGTGCCAGCTCACCAAATTGGCTACAGGGGAAGAACGAGCAGTACTTC. This chain connects TRBV18 to TRBJ2-7; 7 bases fit TRBD1. The CDR3 contains 16 residues. Germline V gene data show CDR1 as KGHSH and CDR2 as LQKENI. V gave up 2 bases and J gave up 5 bases; unmatched junction bases: 12.

The CDR3 sequence is CASSPPKPDTQYF. In DNA, the CDR3 is TGTGCCAGCTCACCACCTAAGCCTGATACGCAGTATTTT. The V and J genes are TRBV18 and TRBJ2-3, with D uncertain. This CDR3 has 13 amino acids. Germline CDR1 and CDR2: KGHSH and LQKENI. Trimming shortened V by 0 bases and J by 6 bases, and 7 bases separated the two germline ends.

The sample holds a few counts of this clone. This chain uses TRBV16 with TRBJ1-2, with a possible D match to TRBD1 (6 bases). V gave up 6 bases and J gave up 5 bases, with 13 bases separating them. The CDR3 is 13 amino acids. Germline V gene lookup returns CDR1 KGHSY and CDR2 FQNENV. The DNA for the CDR3 is TGTGCCAGCAGTACAGGGAGAAGGTATGGCTACACCTTC. Amino acid sequence: CASSTGRRYGYTF.

This chain joins TRBV7-9 and TRBJ2-3; TRBD2 matches at 7 bases. Trimming took 3 bases from V and 2 from J; bases not matched to a gene: 8. Germline V gene data show CDR1 as SEHNR and CDR2 as FQNEAQ (reference sequence). The length of the CDR3 is 16 residues. As DNA, the CDR3 is TGTGCCAGCAGCTTGGGCCGGGACTACCTCACAGATACGCAGTATTTT. Encoded protein: CASSLGRDYLTDTQYF.

This chain connects TRBV19 to TRBJ2-1; 9 nucleotides align to TRBD2. V lost 6 bases to trimming and J lost 3 bases; unmatched junction nucleotides: 6. The CDR3 length is 15 residues. The germline V gene has CDR1 LNHDA and CDR2 SQIVND (reference sequence). CDR3 protein: CASRATSGSYNEQFF. CDR3 in DNA: TGTGCCAGTAGGGCGACTAGCGGAAGCTACAATGAGCAGTTCTTC.

The genes are TRBV4-1 and TRBJ2-3; 14 bases map to TRBD2. In germline, CDR1 is MGHRA, CDR2 YSYEKL. J was trimmed by 2 bases and V by 4 bases; bases with no gene match: 8. CDR3 size: 18 residues. CDR3 residues: CASSRTSGRQISTDTQYF. The DNA for the CDR3 is TGCGCCAGCAGCCGGACTAGCGGGAGGCAGATCTCCACAGATACGCAGTATTTT.

CDR3 bases: TGCGCCAGCACCCTTGGGGGTCTAAACCCAACTAATGAAAAACTGTTTTTT. Protein: CASTLGGLNPTNEKLFF. The rearrangement joins TRBV5-1 to TRBJ1-4; maybe TRBD1 (5 bases). Germline V gives CDR1 SGHRS, CDR2 YFSETQ. V lost 6 bases, J lost 0 bases, and 18 bases lay in between. This CDR3 is 17 amino acids long.

V gene TRBV30 combines with J gene TRBJ1-1, with 9 bases aligning to TRBD1. CDR1 and CDR2 from the germline V gene are GTSNPN and SVGIG (reference sequence). CDR3 size: 14 residues. J gave up 1 base and V 0 bases, and 0 bases lay outside the gene matches. The chain's CDR3 is CAWSVGQGNTEAFF. The CDR3 bases are TGTGCCTGGAGTGTGGGACAGGGGAACACTGAAGCTTTCTTT.

This chain joins TRBV6-6 and TRBJ2-7, with D perhaps being TRBD1 or TRBD2 (5 bases each). Trimming stripped 6 bases from V and 6 bases from J, with 15 bases between. In germline, CDR1 is MNHNY, CDR2 SVGAGI (reference sequence). CDR3 length equals 13 residues. The CDR3: CASRPGPTFEQYF. The CDR3 bases are TGTGCCAGCAGGCCGGGACCCACTTTCGAGCAGTACTTC.